This TCR beta chain was found in a study of OX40 agonist ivuxolimab in advanced cancers. This CDR3 has 19 amino acids. Only in-frame clones appear in the TCRdb table, and some are missing; sequencing was by immunoSEQ multiplex PCR. The table includes about 100,000 clones, approximately 90% detected once. The source material was CD4+ or CD8+ T cells sorted from blood, sampled in a trial of the OX40 agonist ivuxolimab. The chain joins TRBV21-1 to TRBJ2-2; the DNA was not compared with TRBD1, the D call given in the table. TRBV21-1 is classified as a pseudogene. This clonotype was obtained from an adult with an advanced solid tumor such as melanoma, head and neck, liver or kidney cancer. The CDR3 DNA follows: TGTGCCACTAAAAATCCCGGGACAGACGATCGAATGAACACCGGGGAGCTGTTTTTT. The encoded protein is CATKNPGTDDRMNTGELFF.